The 3 T cell receptor beta chains below all came from one sample that was sequenced in a study of cytomegalovirus exposure and HLA in healthy donors. The PCR used 60 Vbeta and 13 Jbeta primers. The table came from immunoSEQ multiplex PCR; TCRdb's copy has only in-frame clones and leaves some out. Of 55,000 to 90,000 clones in the sample, around 76% were seen once. Material for sequencing was PBMCs. The receptors here all came from a man aged 50 to 60 in good health and CMV-seronegative.

This clone has a handful of counts. The rearrangement links TRBV6-5 to TRBJ2-2, with 8 bases identical to TRBD1. The CDR3 loop spans 16 amino acids. CDR1 is MNHEY and CDR2 is SVGAGI in the germline V gene. Trimming removed 2 bases from V and 6 bases from J; junction bases left unmatched: 8. The CDR3 bases are TGTGCCAGCAGTTACCTTGACAGGGGATGGTCCGGGGAGCTGTTTTTT. Its translation is CASSYLDRGWSGELFF.

The gene calls are TRBV7-2 and TRBJ2-1, with a weak D call TRBD2 (8 bases). Per the germline V gene, CDR1 is SGHTA and CDR2 is FQGNSA. V lost 5 bases, J lost 7 bases, and 21 bases lay in between. CDR3 length: 16 amino acids. CDR3 sequence (DNA): TGTGCCAGCAGCCTCCAGACTAGCGTCAGGGGGAATGAGCAGTTCTTC. Residues: CASSLQTSVRGNEQFF.

The chain is built from TRBV7-2 and TRBJ1-2; the D gene is possibly TRBD1 (6 bases). The CDR3 loop spans 15 amino acids. Germline CDR1 is SGHTA and CDR2 is FQGNSA. Between the trimmed V and J ends, which lost 5 bases and 3 bases, there was a span of 16 bases. This chain's CDR3 is CASSTMTGEDYGYTF. The DNA for the CDR3 is TGTGCCAGCAGCACAATGACAGGAGAAGACTATGGCTACACCTTC.